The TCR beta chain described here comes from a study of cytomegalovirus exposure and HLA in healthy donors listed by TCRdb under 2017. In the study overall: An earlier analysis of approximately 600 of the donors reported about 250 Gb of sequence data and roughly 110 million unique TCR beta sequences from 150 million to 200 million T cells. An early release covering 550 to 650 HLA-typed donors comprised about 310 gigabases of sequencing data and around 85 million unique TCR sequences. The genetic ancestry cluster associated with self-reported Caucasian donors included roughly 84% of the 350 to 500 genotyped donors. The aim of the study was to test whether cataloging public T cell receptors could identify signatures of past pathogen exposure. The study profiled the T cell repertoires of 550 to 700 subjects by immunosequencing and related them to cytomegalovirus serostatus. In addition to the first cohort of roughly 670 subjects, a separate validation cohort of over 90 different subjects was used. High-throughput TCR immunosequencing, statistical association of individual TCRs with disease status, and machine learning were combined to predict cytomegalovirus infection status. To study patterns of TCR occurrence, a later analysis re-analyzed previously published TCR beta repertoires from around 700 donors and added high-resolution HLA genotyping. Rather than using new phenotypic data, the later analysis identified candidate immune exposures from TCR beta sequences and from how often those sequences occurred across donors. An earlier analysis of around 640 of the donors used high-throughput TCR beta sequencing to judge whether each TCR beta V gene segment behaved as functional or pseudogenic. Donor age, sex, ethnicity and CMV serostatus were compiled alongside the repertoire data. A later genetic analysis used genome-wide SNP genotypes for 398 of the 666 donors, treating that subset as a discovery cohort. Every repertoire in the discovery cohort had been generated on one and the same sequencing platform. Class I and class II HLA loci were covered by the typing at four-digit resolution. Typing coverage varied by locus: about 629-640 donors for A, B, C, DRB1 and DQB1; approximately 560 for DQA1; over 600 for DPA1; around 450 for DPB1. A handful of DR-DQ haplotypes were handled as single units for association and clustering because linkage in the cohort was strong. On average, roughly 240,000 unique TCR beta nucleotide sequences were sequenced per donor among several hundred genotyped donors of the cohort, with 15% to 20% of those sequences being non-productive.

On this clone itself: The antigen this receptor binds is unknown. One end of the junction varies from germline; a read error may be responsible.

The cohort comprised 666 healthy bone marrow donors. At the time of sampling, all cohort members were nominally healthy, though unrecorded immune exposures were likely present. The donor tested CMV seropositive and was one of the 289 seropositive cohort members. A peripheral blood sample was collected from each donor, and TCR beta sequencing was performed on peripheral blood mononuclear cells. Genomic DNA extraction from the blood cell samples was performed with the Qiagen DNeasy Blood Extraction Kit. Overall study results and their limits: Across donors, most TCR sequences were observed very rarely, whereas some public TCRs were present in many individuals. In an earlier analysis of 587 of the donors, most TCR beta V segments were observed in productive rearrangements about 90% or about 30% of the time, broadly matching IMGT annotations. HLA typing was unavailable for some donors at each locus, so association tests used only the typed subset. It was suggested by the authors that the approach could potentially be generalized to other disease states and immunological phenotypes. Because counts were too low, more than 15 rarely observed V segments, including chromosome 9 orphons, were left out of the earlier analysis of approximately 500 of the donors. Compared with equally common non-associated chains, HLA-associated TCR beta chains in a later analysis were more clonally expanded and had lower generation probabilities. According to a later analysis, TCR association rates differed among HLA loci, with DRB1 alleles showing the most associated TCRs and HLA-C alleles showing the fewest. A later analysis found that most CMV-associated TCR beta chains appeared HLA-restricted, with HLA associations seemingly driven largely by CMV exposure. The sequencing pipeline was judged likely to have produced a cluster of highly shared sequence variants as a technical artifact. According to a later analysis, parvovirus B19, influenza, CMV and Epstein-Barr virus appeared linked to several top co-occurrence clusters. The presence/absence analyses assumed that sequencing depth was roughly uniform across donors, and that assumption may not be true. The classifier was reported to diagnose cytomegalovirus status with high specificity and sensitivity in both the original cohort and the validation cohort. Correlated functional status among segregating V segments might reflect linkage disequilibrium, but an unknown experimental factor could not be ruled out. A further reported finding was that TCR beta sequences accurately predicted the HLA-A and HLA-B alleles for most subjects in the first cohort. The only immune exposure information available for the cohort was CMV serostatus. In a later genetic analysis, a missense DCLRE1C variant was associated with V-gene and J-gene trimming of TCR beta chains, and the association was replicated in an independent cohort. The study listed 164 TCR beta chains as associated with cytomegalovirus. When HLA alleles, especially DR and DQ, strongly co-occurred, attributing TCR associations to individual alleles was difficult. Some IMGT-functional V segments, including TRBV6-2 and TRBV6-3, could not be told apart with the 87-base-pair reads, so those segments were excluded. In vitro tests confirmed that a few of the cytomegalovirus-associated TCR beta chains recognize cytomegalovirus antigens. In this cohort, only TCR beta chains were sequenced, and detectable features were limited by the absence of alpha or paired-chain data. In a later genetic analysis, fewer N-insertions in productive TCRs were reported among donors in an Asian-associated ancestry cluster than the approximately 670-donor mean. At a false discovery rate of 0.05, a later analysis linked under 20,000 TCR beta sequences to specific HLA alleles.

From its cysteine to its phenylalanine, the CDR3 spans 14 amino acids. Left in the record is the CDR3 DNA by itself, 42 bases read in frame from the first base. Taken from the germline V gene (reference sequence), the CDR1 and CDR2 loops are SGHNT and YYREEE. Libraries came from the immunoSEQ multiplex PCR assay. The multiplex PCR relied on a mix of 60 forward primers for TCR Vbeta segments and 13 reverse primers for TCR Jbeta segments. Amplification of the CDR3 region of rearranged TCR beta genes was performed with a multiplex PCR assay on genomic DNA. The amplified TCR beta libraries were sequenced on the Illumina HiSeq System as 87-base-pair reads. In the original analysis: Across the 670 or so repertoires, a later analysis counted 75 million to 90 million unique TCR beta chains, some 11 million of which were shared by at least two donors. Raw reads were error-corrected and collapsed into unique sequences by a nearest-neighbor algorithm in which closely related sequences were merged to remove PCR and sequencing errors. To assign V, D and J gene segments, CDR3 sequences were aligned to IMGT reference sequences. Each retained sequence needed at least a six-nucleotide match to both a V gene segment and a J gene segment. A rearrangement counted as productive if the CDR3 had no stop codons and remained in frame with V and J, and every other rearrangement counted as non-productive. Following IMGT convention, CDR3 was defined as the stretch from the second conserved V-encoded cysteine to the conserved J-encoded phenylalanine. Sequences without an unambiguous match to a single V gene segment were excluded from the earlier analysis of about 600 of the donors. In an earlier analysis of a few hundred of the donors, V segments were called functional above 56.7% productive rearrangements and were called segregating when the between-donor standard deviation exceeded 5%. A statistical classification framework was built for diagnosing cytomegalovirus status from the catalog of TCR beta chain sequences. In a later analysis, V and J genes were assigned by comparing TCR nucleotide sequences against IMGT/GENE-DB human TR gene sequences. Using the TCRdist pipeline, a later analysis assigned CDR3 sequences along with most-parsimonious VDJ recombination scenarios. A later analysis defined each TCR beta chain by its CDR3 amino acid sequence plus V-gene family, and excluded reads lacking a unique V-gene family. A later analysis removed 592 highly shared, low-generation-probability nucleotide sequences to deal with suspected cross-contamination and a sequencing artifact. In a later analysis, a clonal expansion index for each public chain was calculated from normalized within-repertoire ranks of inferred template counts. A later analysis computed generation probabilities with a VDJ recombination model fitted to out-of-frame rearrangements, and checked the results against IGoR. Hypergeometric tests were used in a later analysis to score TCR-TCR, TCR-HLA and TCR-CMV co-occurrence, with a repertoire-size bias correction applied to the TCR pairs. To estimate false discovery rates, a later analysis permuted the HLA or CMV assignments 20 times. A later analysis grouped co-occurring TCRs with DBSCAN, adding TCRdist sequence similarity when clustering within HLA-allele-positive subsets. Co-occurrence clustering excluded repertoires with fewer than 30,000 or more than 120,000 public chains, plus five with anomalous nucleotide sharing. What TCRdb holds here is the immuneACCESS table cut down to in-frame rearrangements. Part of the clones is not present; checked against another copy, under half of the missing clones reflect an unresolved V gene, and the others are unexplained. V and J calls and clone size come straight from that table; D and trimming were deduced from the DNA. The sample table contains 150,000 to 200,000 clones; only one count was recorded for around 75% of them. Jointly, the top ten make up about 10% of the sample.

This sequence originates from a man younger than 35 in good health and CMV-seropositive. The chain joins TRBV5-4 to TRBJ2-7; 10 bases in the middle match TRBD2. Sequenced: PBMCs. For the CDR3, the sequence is CASSDSGRAYGQYF. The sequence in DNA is TGTGCCAGCAGCGACAGCGGGAGGGCCTACGGGCAGTACTTC. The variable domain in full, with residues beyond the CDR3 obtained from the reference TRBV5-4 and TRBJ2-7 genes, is ETGVTQSPTHLIKTRGQQVTLRCSSQSGHNTVSWYQQALGQGPQFIFQYYREEENGRGNFPPRFSGLQFPNYSSELNVNALELDDSALYLCASSDSGRAYGQYFGPGTRLTVT.